The present entry profiles one T cell receptor beta chain with its context. Profiled with immunoSEQ multiplex PCR; TCRdb holds only in-frame clones, not every one. Of 50,000 to 60,000 clones listed, about nine tenths are singletons. These data come from a study of T cell changes during pregnancy in multiple sclerosis. This CDR3 contains 16 residues. CDR1 and CDR2 (germline): SGHAT, FQDESV (reference sequence). J lost 2 bases, V lost 5 bases, and 6 bases had no gene match. This rearrangement joins TRBV11-1 to TRBJ2-3, with 11 bases identical to TRBD2. The sequence derives from a female donor in good health, enrolled as a control in a pregnancy study. The specimen was peripheral blood, collected in the first trimester of pregnancy. DNA for the CDR3: TGTGCCAGCAGCCCCTTAGCGGGAGGGTCCACAGATACGCAGTATTTT. It codes for CASSPLAGGSTDTQYF.